These 31 T cell receptor beta chains were sequenced from one sample in a study of cytomegalovirus exposure and HLA in healthy donors. Method: immunoSEQ multiplex PCR; TCRdb's copy keeps in-frame clones and lacks some. The sample carries 130,000 to 150,000 clones, about 91% recorded once. The sequenced sample consisted of PBMCs. Every receptor here comes from a man between 18 and 35 years old in good health and CMV-seropositive.

The rearrangement links TRBV6-4 to TRBJ2-3; TRBD2 is a possible D gene (6 bases). CDR1 and CDR2 (germline): MRHNA, SNTAGT. The CDR3 length is 14 residues. V dropped 8 bases and J dropped 4 bases, with 16 bases sitting between them. CDR3 in amino acids: CASSGDGGPDTQYF. The CDR3 DNA is TGTGCCAGCTCGGGGGACGGGGGTCCAGATACGCAGTATTTT.

The J gene is TRBJ2-1, the V gene TRBV5-1; D may be TRBD2 (6 bases). V lost 1 base and J 7 bases, leaving 12 bases between the germline ends. This CDR3 region has 14 residues. In germline, CDR1 is SGHRS, CDR2 YFSETQ. Here the CDR3 reads CASSLTGDGNEQFF. CDR3 bases: TGCGCCAGCAGCTTGACGGGAGATGGAAATGAGCAGTTCTTC. The full variable domain, completed using reference TRBV5-1 and TRBJ2-1, is KAGVTQTPRYLIKTRGQQVTLSCSPISGHRSVSWYQQTPGQGLQFLFEYFSETQRNKGNFPGRFSGRQFSNSRSEMNVSTLELGDSALYLCASSLTGDGNEQFFGPGTRLTVL.

The chain combines TRBV19 with TRBJ1-3; tentatively, D is TRBD1 (6 bases). This CDR3 is 15 amino acids long. V gave up 6 bases and J gave up 0 bases, with 12 bases separating them. Germline assignment: CDR1 LNHDA and CDR2 SQIVND (reference sequence). The CDR3 DNA is TGTGCCAGTAGCCCGGACAGACTCTCTGGAAACACCATATATTTT. This gives the protein CASSPDRLSGNTIYF.

The rearrangement joins TRBV6-1 to TRBJ2-3; 8 bases match TRBD1. The CDR3 spans 15 residues. Germline V gene data show CDR1 as MNHNS and CDR2 as SASEGT. Losses at the gene ends were 7 bases for V and 0 bases for J; bases not matched to a gene: 6. The chain's CDR3 is CASTGTGRSTDTQYF. CDR3 nucleotides: TGTGCCAGCACGGGGACAGGACGGAGCACAGATACGCAGTATTTT.

V is TRBV6-5 and J is TRBJ2-3; 9 bases fit TRBD1. With V trimmed by 1 base and J by 1 base, 0 bases remained unmatched. The V gene's germline CDR1 is MNHEY and CDR2 SVGAGI. The CDR3 totals 15 residues. The CDR3 loop reads CASSYWTGGTDTQYF. The CDR3 DNA follows: TGTGCCAGCAGTTACTGGACAGGGGGCACAGATACGCAGTATTTT.

This clone was observed a handful of times. The chain joins TRBV7-9 to TRBJ1-2, with TRBD1 as a possible D gene (5 bases). The V end was cut by 7 bases, the J end by 8 bases, with 29 bases between. In germline, CDR1 is SEHNR, CDR2 FQNEAQ (reference sequence). The CDR3 length is 17 residues. CDR3 sequence: CASTTGVGGDYGNGYTF. The DNA for the CDR3 is TGTGCCAGCACCACTGGGGTGGGGGGAGACTATGGAAACGGCTACACCTTC. The whole variable domain, filled in from reference TRBV7-9 and TRBJ1-2, reads DTGVSQNPRHKITKRGQNVTFRCDPISEHNRLYWYRQTLGQGPEFLTYFQNEAQLEKSRLLSDRFSAERPKGSFSTLEIQRTEQGDSAMYLCASTTGVGGDYGNGYTFGSGTRLTVV.

The chain links TRBV6-1 to TRBJ1-2, with D possibly matching TRBD1 (5 bases). V gave up 4 bases and J gave up 14 bases, with 14 bases separating them. Germline CDR1 MNHNS, CDR2 SASEGT. CDR3 length: 11 residues. The CDR3 sequence is CASSAPRAGTF. CDR3 sequence (DNA): TGTGCCAGCAGTGCTCCCAGGGCAGGTACCTTC.

This chain uses TRBV6-5 with TRBJ1-4, with a possible D match to TRBD1 (6 bases). This CDR3 contains 15 residues. Germline values: CDR1 MNHEY, CDR2 SVGAGI. V dropped 6 bases and J dropped 3 bases, with 14 bases sitting between them. For the CDR3, the DNA is TGTGCCAGCAGCCAACAGGGCGCGGCTAATGAAAAACTGTTTTTT. Residues: CASSQQGAANEKLFF.

J is TRBJ2-1 and V is TRBV27; TRBD2 matches 7 bases. Trimming took 7 bases from V and 0 from J; bases not matched to a gene: 3. Germline V lookup: CDR1 MNHEY, CDR2 SMNVEV (reference sequence). This CDR3 has 14 amino acids. CDR3 nucleotide sequence: TGTGCCAGCACCTGGACTAGCTCCTACAATGAGCAGTTCTTC. Its translation: CASTWTSSYNEQFF.

The chain uses TRBV27 and TRBJ1-2; 7 bases agree with TRBD1. J was trimmed by 6 bases and V by 2 bases; bases with no gene match: 9. The CDR3 runs 15 residues. Germline CDR1 is MNHEY and CDR2 is SMNVEV (reference sequence). In nucleotides, the CDR3 is TGTGCCAGCAGTTTAGGAGGGGCAGGGGGAAATGGCTACACCTTC. Protein: CASSLGGAGGNGYTF.

This clone was seen a single time. The genes are TRBV29-1 and TRBJ2-7; possible D gene TRBD1, 5 bases. The CDR3 extends over 11 amino acids. Per the germline V gene, CDR1 is SQVTM and CDR2 is ANQGSEA. CDR3 DNA: TGCAGTTACCAAGGGGCCCACGAGCAGTACTTC. Protein: CSYQGAHEQYF.

V usage is TRBV27 and J usage is TRBJ1-2; TRBD1 matches at 7 bases. The CDR3 contains 14 residues. Trimming took 6 bases from V and 1 from J; bases not matched to a gene: 5. Germline CDR1 is MNHEY and CDR2 is SMNVEV (reference sequence). The CDR3 coding sequence is TGTGCCAGCAGGAGGACAGGTCTTAACTATGGCTACACCTTC. Protein product: CASRRTGLNYGYTF.

This clone was seen just once. The rearrangement joins TRBV30 to TRBJ1-3; D gene uncertain. This CDR3 has 17 amino acids. Germline V gene sequence: CDR1 GTSNPN, CDR2 SVGIG (reference sequence). Trimming removed 4 bases from V and 0 bases from J, with 19 bases in between. Here the CDR3 reads CAWTRLLYARSGNTIYF. CDR3 coding DNA: TGTGCCTGGACCCGACTTCTCTACGCGCGCTCTGGAAACACCATATATTTT.

The chain is built from TRBV4-1 and TRBJ1-5; TRBD1 aligns across 7 bases. The CDR3 covers 15 residues. CDR1 is MGHRA, CDR2 YSYEKL, per germline. J was trimmed by 8 bases and V by 0 bases; bases with no gene match: 7. Here the CDR3 DNA reads TGCGCCAGCAGCCAAGAGCGGCCAGGGGGTGAGCCCCAGCATTTT. This gives the protein CASSQERPGGEPQHF.

The rearrangement uses TRBV2 and TRBJ2-7; perhaps TRBD1 as D (6 bases). Germline V gene lookup returns CDR1 SNHLY and CDR2 FYNNEI. The CDR3 is made up of 13 amino acids. V gave up 10 bases and J gave up 7 bases, with 20 bases separating them. The CDR3 sequence: CATGTRALGEQYF. CDR3 bases: TGTGCCACCGGGACAAGGGCCTTGGGGGAGCAGTACTTC.

The chain has TRBV5-1 and TRBJ2-7; 7 positions agree with TRBD1. The germline V gene encodes CDR1 SGHRS and CDR2 YFSETQ. This CDR3 has 13 amino acids. The trim removed 9 bases at V and 0 bases at J, leaving 6 bases unmatched. This CDR3 reads CAKGTGDSYEQYF. DNA of the CDR3: TGCGCCAAAGGAACAGGGGACTCCTACGAGCAGTACTTC.

The chain recombines TRBV6-5 with TRBJ1-2, with D maybe TRBD1 (6 bases). This CDR3 contains 15 residues. Germline CDR1 and CDR2: MNHEY and SVGAGI. Trimming pared 2 bases from V and 0 bases from J, leaving 10 bases between. Written as DNA, the CDR3 is TGTGCCAGCAGTTACGACAGGCAAGCTAACTATGGCTACACCTTC. It is translated as CASSYDRQANYGYTF.

The chain recombines TRBV6-5 with TRBJ2-1; a possible D gene is TRBD2 (5 bases). The length of the CDR3 is 12 residues. The V gene lost 4 bases and the J gene lost 9 bases, with 10 bases spanning the gap. Germline-derived CDR1 and CDR2 are MNHEY and SVGAGI. CDR3 DNA sequence: TGTGCCAGCAGTTCGTCCGCGGGTGAGCAGTTCTTC. The encoded protein is CASSSSAGEQFF.

V is TRBV28 and J is TRBJ2-7; D is perhaps TRBD2 (5 bases). V was cut by 9 bases and J by 7 bases, with 13 bases left in between. CDR3 length: 11 amino acids. Germline V gene lookup returns CDR1 MDHEN and CDR2 SYDVKM. Here the CDR3 DNA reads TGTGCCAGTGGCCGGGGTGGAGAGCAGTACTTC. Protein: CASGRGGEQYF.

The rearrangement links TRBV18 to TRBJ1-5; D perhaps matches TRBD1 (5 bases). Germline values: CDR1 KGHSH, CDR2 LQKENI. The CDR3 contains 13 residues. With 4 bases removed from V and 5 bases from J, the gap between germline ends came to 9 bases. CDR3 region: CASSQDTYQPQHF. CDR3 DNA sequence: TGTGCCAGCTCACAGGACACATATCAGCCCCAGCATTTT.

V usage is TRBV6-1 and J usage is TRBJ2-1, with 9 bases that match TRBD1. Germline loops: CDR1 MNHNS, CDR2 SASEGT. With 3 bases clipped from V and 7 bases from J, the junction kept 13 bases outside the gene matches. CDR3 size: 17 residues. The CDR3 spells CASSDLQGATGRNEQFF. The CDR3 DNA sequence: TGTGCCAGCAGTGATTTACAGGGGGCAACGGGTAGGAATGAGCAGTTCTTC.

This clone was observed a single time. This sequence joins TRBV12-5 and TRBJ2-7; TRBD2 is a possible D gene (6 bases). V was pared by 6 bases and J by 2 bases, with 17 bases between. This CDR3 spans 15 amino acids. The germline gives CDR1 LGHNT, CDR2 FRNRAP. CDR3 protein: CASGARDLGTYEQYF. Here the CDR3 DNA reads TGTGCTAGTGGGGCCCGGGACTTAGGAACCTACGAGCAGTACTTC.

The gene calls are TRBV5-4 and TRBJ2-7; D is undetermined. Germline values: CDR1 SGHNT, CDR2 YYREEE (reference sequence). The CDR3 sequence is 13 residues long. Deletions cut 2 bases from V and 2 bases from J, with 8 bases between. The CDR3 spells CASSFGGTYEQYF. The CDR3 DNA is TGTGCCAGCAGCTTTGGCGGTACCTACGAGCAGTACTTC.

The chain recombines TRBV5-1 with TRBJ1-1; tentatively, D is TRBD1 (5 bases). The CDR3 contains 14 residues. Per germline, CDR1 SGHRS and CDR2 YFSETQ. Deletions cut 4 bases from V and 5 bases from J, with 15 bases between. The CDR3: CASSPLGGGTEAFF. CDR3 DNA: TGCGCCAGCAGCCCCCTCGGGGGAGGGACTGAAGCTTTCTTT.

This clone was seen only once. This chain joins TRBV10-1 and TRBJ2-2; TRBD2 aligns across 7 bases. Trimming removed 4 bases from V and 7 bases from J; junction bases left unmatched: 9. The CDR3 spans 15 residues. Germline V lookup: CDR1 WNHNN, CDR2 SYGVQD (reference sequence). CDR3 DNA: TGCGCCAGCAGTGGGGCCGTGACGGGAGGCGGGGAGCTGTTTTTT. This translates into CASSGAVTGGGELFF.

This chain connects TRBV28 to TRBJ1-6, with 9 positions matching TRBD1. The CDR3 runs to 16 residues. V dropped 11 bases and J dropped 4; count of bases not matched to a gene: 12. CDR1 is MDHEN, CDR2 SYDVKM, per germline. CDR3 coding DNA: TGTGCCGCCAGCGGGACAGGGTCCCCTTATAATTCACCCCTCCACTTT. It is translated as CAASGTGSPYNSPLHF. The entire variable domain, with the rest obtained from reference TRBV28 and TRBJ1-6, is as follows: DVKVTQSSRYLVKRTGEKVFLECVQDMDHENMFWYRQDPGLGLRLIYFSYDVKMKEKGDIPEGYSVSREKKERFSLILESASTNQTSMYLCAASGTGSPYNSPLHFGNGTRLTVT.

The J gene is TRBJ2-2, the V gene TRBV11-2, with D possibly being TRBD1 (6 bases). Germline CDR1 is SGHAT and CDR2 is FQNNGV. Trimming removed 4 bases at V and 4 bases at J, with 16 bases between. The CDR3 has 16 residues. CDR3 in DNA: TGTGCCAGCAGCTGGGGCGTACAGGGTAGCACCGGGGAGCTGTTTTTT. It yields the protein CASSWGVQGSTGELFF.

DNA of the CDR3: TGTGCCAGCTCACCGAATTTCAGAGGCGAGCAGTACTTC. As protein: CASSPNFRGEQYF. V and J are TRBV18 and TRBJ2-7; D is unresolved. The germline V and J ends were trimmed by 3 bases and 6 bases, with 12 bases remaining between them. This CDR3 spans 13 amino acids. Germline V CDR1 and CDR2: KGHSH, LQKENI.

This sequence joins TRBV28 and TRBJ2-3, with D tentatively TRBD1 (6 bases). V lost 5 bases and J lost 2, with 17 bases in between. The CDR3 consists of 16 residues. Germline lookup yields CDR1 MDHEN and CDR2 SYDVKM. In nucleotides, the CDR3 is TGTGCCAGCAGTAAGCCCCTGTGGGGGCACACAGATACGCAGTATTTT. Translating it yields CASSKPLWGHTDTQYF.

The gene calls are TRBV15 and TRBJ1-2; maybe TRBD1 (6 bases). V was shortened by 2 bases and J by 7 bases, with 8 bases between the two germline ends. Germline CDR1 and CDR2: LNHNV and YYDKDF (reference sequence). This CDR3 has 12 residues. The CDR3 spells CATSRQGGGYTF. The DNA for the CDR3 is TGTGCCACCAGCAGACAAGGGGGTGGCTACACCTTC.

The V and J genes are TRBV29-1 and TRBJ1-1; 10 nucleotides align to TRBD1. V was clipped by 7 bases and J by 2 bases; unmatched bases: 4. This CDR3 has 13 residues. CDR1 SQVTM and CDR2 ANQGSEA come from the germline V gene. CDR3 residues: CSGETGGNTEAFF. As DNA, the CDR3 is TGCAGCGGGGAGACAGGGGGCAACACTGAAGCTTTCTTT.